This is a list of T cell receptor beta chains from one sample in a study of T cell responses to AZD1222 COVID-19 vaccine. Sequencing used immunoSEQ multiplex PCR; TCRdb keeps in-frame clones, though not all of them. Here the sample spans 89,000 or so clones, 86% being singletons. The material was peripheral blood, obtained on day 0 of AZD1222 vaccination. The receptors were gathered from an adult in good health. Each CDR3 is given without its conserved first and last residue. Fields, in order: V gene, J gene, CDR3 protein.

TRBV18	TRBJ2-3	ASSPPAADTQY
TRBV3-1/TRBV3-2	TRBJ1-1	ASSQDQGQGKWDTEAF
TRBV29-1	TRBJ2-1	STRTGHYNEQF
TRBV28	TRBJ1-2	ASSLLRTYGYT
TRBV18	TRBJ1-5	ASSPEWDTPQH
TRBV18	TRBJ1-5	ASSALGRTGHSNQPQH
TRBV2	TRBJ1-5	ASGMWRGTGGFSNQPQH
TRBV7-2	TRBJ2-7	ASSLNGWAGRTFDEQY
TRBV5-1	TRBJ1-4	ASSLDGTRGEKLF
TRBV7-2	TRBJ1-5	ASSLVQGNNQPQH
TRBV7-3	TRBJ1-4	ASSGGQGGDEKLF
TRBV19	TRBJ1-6	ASSRGGSSYNSPLH
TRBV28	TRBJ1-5	ASEKGGSNQPQH
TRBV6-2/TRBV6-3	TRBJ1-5	ASSYGGDYSNQPQH
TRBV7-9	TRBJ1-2	ASSSTQGIGYGYT
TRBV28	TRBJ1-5	ASRTTGRVFDQPQH
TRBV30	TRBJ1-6	AWSGGVSPLH
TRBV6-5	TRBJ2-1	ASSPGTTYNEQF
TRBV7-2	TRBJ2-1	ASSLAGWDRAYNEQF
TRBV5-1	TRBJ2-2	ASMPRAAGGELF
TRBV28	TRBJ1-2	ASRQPPRTAYGYT
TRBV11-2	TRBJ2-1	ASSPTVLSYNEQF
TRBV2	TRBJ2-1	ASSADRGAYNEQF
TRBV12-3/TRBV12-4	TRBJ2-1	ATQLAIYNEQF
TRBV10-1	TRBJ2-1	ASSSGTLYNEQF
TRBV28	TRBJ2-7	ASRGTSGGYEQY
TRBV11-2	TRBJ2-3	ASSGEAGTTDTQY
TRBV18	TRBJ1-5	ASSPDTEGGNQPQH
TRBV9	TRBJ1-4	ASSKTGVPNEKLF
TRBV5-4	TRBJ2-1	ASSRPGLAAYNEQF
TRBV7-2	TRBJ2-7	ASSATGLEQY
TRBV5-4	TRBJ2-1	ASSLVSADNEQF
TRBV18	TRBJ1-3	ASSPTGTTSGNTIY
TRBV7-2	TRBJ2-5	ASSQDSQTQY
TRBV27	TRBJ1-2	ASSSGQFNYGYT
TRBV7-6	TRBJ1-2	ASSPRQGAMDGYT
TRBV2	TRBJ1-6	ASSVGTGNSPLH
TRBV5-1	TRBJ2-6	ASSPALGSGANVLT
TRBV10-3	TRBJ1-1	AFQHGPFMNTEAF
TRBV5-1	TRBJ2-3	ASSLARAPLGTDTQY
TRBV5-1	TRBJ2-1	ASSLLAGVNEQF
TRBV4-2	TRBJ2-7	ASSSYGARYEQY
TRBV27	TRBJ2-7	ASSYAGVHEQY
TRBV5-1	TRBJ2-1	ASSSLTGGRSNEQF
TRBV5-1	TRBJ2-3	ASSLDRVPTDTQY
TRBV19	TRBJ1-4	ASMDRANEKLF
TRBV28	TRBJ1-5	ASSPRALYSNQPQH
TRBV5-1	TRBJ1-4	ASSLAGDRGPKNEKLF
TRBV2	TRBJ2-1	ASTIGTSPTNEQF